These T cell receptor beta chains were read from a single sample in a study of T cell repertoires in cytomegalovirus infection. These receptors' targets are unknown. TCRdb fed the reads into MiXCR, producing one record per CDR3 protein. Among around 900,000 distinct CDR3 sequences listed, about a third were seen once. This specimen was cultured CD8+ T cells from PBMCs, taken from culture after CMV antigen stimulation. The receptors originated from a human donor in good health (CMV status not recorded). Some clones in this sample may be carry-over from other donors' samples. The CDR3 runs from the conserved cysteine through the conserved F or W. D genes are given only for firm matches. The size of a clone is reported for some rows only, either as once, few or many, or as a class for expanded clones.

.	TRBV7-6	TRBJ2-7	.	CASSLSMGEQYF	TGTGCCAGCAGCTTATCGATGGGCGAGCAGTACTTC
TRBD2	TRBV29-1	TRBJ2-2	.	CSVVGGVGTGELFF	TGCAGCGTCGTTGGGGGGGTCGGGACCGGGGAGCTGTTTTTT
.	TRBV5-5	TRBJ2-5	.	CASSWQAGYQETQYF	TGTGCCAGCAGCTGGCAGGCCGGATATCAAGAGACCCAGTACTTC
.	TRBV2	TRBJ1-5	.	CASSAAVGSNQPQHF	TGTGCCAGCAGTGCCGCGGTCGGTAGCAATCAGCCCCAGCATTTT
.	TRBV12-3/TRBV12-4	TRBJ2-3	many	CASSRSVTDTQYF	TGTGCCAGCAGCCGATCCGTTACAGATACGCAGTATTTT
.	TRBV6-5	TRBJ2-1	.	CVSSYGVSSYNEQFF	TGTGTCAGCAGTTACGGGGTGAGCTCCTACAATGAGCAGTTCTTC
.	TRBV9	TRBJ1-1	.	CASSAFLELEVIGEAFF	TGTGCCAGCAGCGCGTTCCTCGAATTAGAGGTAATCGGGGAGGCTTTCTTT
.	TRBV9	TRBJ1-2	.	CASRGLEEANYGYTF	TGTGCCAGCAGGGGACTGGAGGAGGCTAACTATGGCTACACCTTC
.	TRBV6-2/TRBV6-3	TRBJ1-2	once	CASQLHRDQHGGYTF	TGTGCCAGCCAGTTACACCGGGACCAGCATGGAGGCTACACCTTC
.	TRBV2	TRBJ2-3	.	CASGRAASSTDTQYF	TGTGCCAGTGGGCGGGCCGCCTCTAGCACAGATACGCAGTATTTT
.	TRBV9	TRBJ2-1	few	CASSVESGRPYNEQFF	TGTGCCAGCAGCGTAGAATCGGGTCGTCCCTACAATGAGCAGTTCTTC
.	TRBV12-3/TRBV12-4	TRBJ2-3	.	CASSPEGNTQYF	TGTGCCAGCAGTCCGGAGGGGAACACGCAGTATTTT
.	TRBV19	TRBJ1-1	.	CASSLDGGITEAFF	TGTGCCAGTAGTTTGGACGGGGGCATCACTGAAGCTTTCTTT
TRBD2	TRBV27	TRBJ2-7	.	CASSHGTTYEQYF	TGTGCCAGCAGTCACGGGACTACTTACGAGCAGTACTTC
.	TRBV5-4	TRBJ2-2	few	CASSLETENTGELFF	TGTGCCAGCAGCTTGGAGACAGAGAACACCGGGGAGCTGTTTTTT
TRBD1	TRBV6-5	TRBJ2-2	.	CASETGEENTGELFF	TGTGCCAGTGAGACAGGGGAGGAGAACACCGGGGAGCTGTTTTTT
.	TRBV7-8	TRBJ1-1	many	CASRPQVLGNTEAFF	TGTGCCAGCAGACCGCAGGTTTTGGGTAACACTGAAGCTTTCTTT
TRBD2	TRBV6-1	TRBJ2-1	.	CASSPGEGSYNEQFF	TGTGCCAGCAGTCCGGGGGAGGGTAGCTACAATGAGCAGTTCTTC
TRBD2	TRBV27	TRBJ2-2	.	CASSLSKRDGGRTGELFF	TGTGCCAGCAGTTTATCGAAGCGGGACGGGGGACGAACCGGGGAGCTGTTTTTT
TRBD2	TRBV27	TRBJ2-1	few	CATRLSGVQFF	TGTGCCACCCGACTAAGCGGGGTACAGTTCTTC
TRBD1	TRBV7-6	TRBJ2-2	.	CASSRGDRVVSGELFF	TGTGCCAGCAGCAGAGGGGACAGGGTTGTCTCTGGGGAGCTGTTTTTT
.	TRBV5-4	TRBJ1-1	many	CASSLPGTLNTEAFF	TGTGCCAGCAGCTTGCCAGGGACGCTGAACACTGAAGCTTTCTTT
.	TRBV5-1	TRBJ1-5	.	CASSLLKPQHF	TGCGCCAGCAGCTTGCTAAAGCCCCAGCATTTT
.	TRBV7-2	TRBJ2-1	many	CASSPNPRLGGDEQFF	TGTGCCAGCAGCCCAAACCCGCGACTAGGGGGAGATGAGCAGTTCTTC
.	TRBV14	TRBJ2-1	.	CASSQVYSAGKAF	TGTGCCAGCAGCCAAGTTTACTCGGCAGGGAAGGCTTTC
.	TRBV28	TRBJ1-1	.	CASSLPGGPEAFF	TGTGCCAGCAGTTTACCAGGTGGCCCTGAAGCTTTCTTT
.	TRBV19	TRBJ1-3	few	CASSIGDSGNTIYF	TGTGCCAGTAGTATCGGAGACTCTGGAAACACCATATATTTT
.	TRBV12-3/TRBV12-4	TRBJ2-5	.	CASSGPSGGETQYF	TGTGCCAGCAGTGGACCCTCTGGGGGAGAGACCCAGTACTTC
TRBD2	TRBV5-4	TRBJ2-7	.	CASSFGTSFYEQYF	TGTGCCAGCAGCTTTGGGACTAGCTTCTACGAGCAGTACTTC
TRBD2	TRBV19	TRBJ2-1	.	CASSSLAGAWDEQFF	TGTGCCAGTAGTTCCCTAGCGGGGGCATGGGATGAGCAGTTCTTC
.	TRBV6-2/TRBV6-3	TRBJ1-2	.	CASSYLDTNYGYTF	TGTGCCAGCAGTTACCTGGACACCAACTATGGCTACACCTTC
TRBD2	TRBV19	TRBJ2-2	.	CASSISAGGVTGELFF	TGTGCCAGTAGTATCTCAGCGGGGGGTGTCACCGGGGAGCTGTTTTTT
.	TRBV12-5	TRBJ2-6	.	CASGLVGNSLYSGANVLTF	TGTGCTAGTGGTTTGGTTGGCAACAGTCTCTACTCTGGGGCCAACGTCCTGACTTTC
TRBD1	TRBV12-3/TRBV12-4	TRBJ1-2	few	CASSSDRGSLGYTF	TGTGCCAGCAGTTCGGACAGGGGGAGTCTTGGCTACACCTTC
.	TRBV2	TRBJ1-2	.	CASRGRRYGYTF	TGTGCCAGCAGGGGGCGAAGATATGGCTACACCTTC
TRBD1	TRBV10-3	TRBJ1-2	.	CAIRVGQDRSYGYTF	TGTGCCATCAGGGTGGGACAGGACAGGAGCTATGGCTACACCTTC
TRBD1	TRBV7-9	TRBJ1-5	many	CASSSTGMGNQPQHF	TGTGCCAGCAGCTCGACAGGGATGGGCAATCAGCCCCAGCATTTT
.	TRBV19	TRBJ2-1	few	CASSISQGPLNEQFF	TGTGCCAGTAGTATCTCCCAGGGGCCACTCAATGAGCAGTTCTTC
.	TRBV2	TRBJ1-2	.	CASSPRGVGGYTF	TGTGCCAGCAGTCCGAGGGGGGTCGGTGGCTACACCTTC
TRBD2	TRBV7-6	TRBJ2-5	few	CASSLTASGVRFAQYF	TGTGCCAGCAGCTTAACGGCTAGCGGGGTCCGTTTTGCCCAGTACTTC
.	TRBV7-9	TRBJ1-1	.	CASSLGVREAPAEAFF	TGTGCCAGCAGCTTAGGAGTGAGGGAAGCCCCTGCTGAAGCTTTCTTT
.	TRBV27	TRBJ2-2	.	CASSLLGGDRTGELFF	TGTGCCAGCAGTTTACTCGGGGGCGATCGCACCGGGGAGCTGTTTTTT
.	TRBV6-8	TRBJ2-3	few	CASSYRRGRTDTQYF	TGTGCCAGCAGTTACCGGCGGGGTCGCACAGATACGCAGTATTTT
TRBD2	TRBV7-2	TRBJ2-1	many	CASSSYLGGTREQFF	TGTGCCAGCAGTTCATATTTGGGAGGGACTAGGGAGCAGTTCTTC
TRBD1	TRBV4-3	TRBJ1-3	few	CASSLDRGLKNTIYF	TGCGCCAGCAGCCTTGACAGGGGATTAAAAAACACCATATATTTT